This TCR beta chain was identified during a study of beta chain features in type 1 diabetes. The V gene's germline CDR1 is SQVTM and CDR2 ANQGSEA. This CDR3 comprises 14 residues. V was pared by 8 bases and J by 2 bases, with 17 bases between. The investigators reverse transcribed all of the isolated RNA, so they sequenced expressed TCRB transcripts. Method: immunoSEQ multiplex PCR; TCRdb's copy keeps in-frame clones and lacks some. The sample carries about 350,000 clones, roughly 21% recorded once. The sequenced sample consisted of naive CD4+ T cells from blood. The sequence came from a woman aged 18-29 years in good health. V gene TRBV29-1 combines with J gene TRBJ2-3; D is perhaps TRBD1 (6 bases). This CDR3 reads CSIVGQISTDTQYF. In nucleotides, the CDR3 is TGCAGCATTGTAGGACAGATATCCACAGATACGCAGTATTTT.